This TCR beta chain originates from a study of T cell changes during pregnancy in multiple sclerosis (dated by TCRdb to between 2017 and 2020). Some background on the complete study: In women with multiple sclerosis, the researchers looked at how the T cell repertoire shifted as pregnancy progressed.

The library was produced with the immunoSEQ multiplex PCR assay. TCRdb retrieved this table from immuneACCESS and kept in-frame rearrangements only. Not all clones are present; in checked studies, unresolved V genes account for under half, and no reason is known for the remainder. Here the sample has tens of thousands of clones; less than 95% occur a single time. Clones ranked in the top ten supply roughly 2.5% of the sample. CDR1 LNHDA and CDR2 SQIVND were looked up in the germline V gene (reference sequence). V is reduced by 5 bases and J by 9 bases, leaving a spacing of 20 bases between them. Reading from cysteine to phenylalanine, the CDR3 counts 14 amino acids. Left in the record is the CDR3 DNA by itself, 42 bases read in frame from the first base. As to this clone: The specificity of this receptor is unknown. No qualities accompany the bases; no much larger clone lies one base away.

The sequence links TRBV19 to TRBJ2-7; the D gene is perhaps TRBD1, on 6 matching bases. Sample: CD8+ T cells from peripheral blood mononuclear cells, taken after pregnancy. This clonotype was obtained from a female donor with multiple sclerosis, enrolled in a pregnancy study. The bases are TGTGCCAGTAGTCAGGGTACAGGGTCGGTGGGGCAGTACTTC. This sequence encodes CASSQGTGSVGQYF.